The 5 T cell receptor beta chains in this list originate from one sample, sequenced in a study of somatic mutations in cytotoxic T cells in rheumatoid arthritis. TCRdb's copy holds only in-frame clones and misses some; the assay was immunoSEQ multiplex PCR. Found here are about 20,000 clones, approximately 80% of them singletons; the top ten hold about 9%. The sequencing input was CD8+ T cells sorted from blood. The receptor set was obtained from an adult with rheumatoid arthritis.

This clone is categorized as large. The CDR3 coding sequence is TGTGCCAGCAGTGAGGCTAGCGGGGGGGCCGCAGATGAGCAGTTCTTC. This codes for CASSEASGGAADEQFF. V gene TRBV6-4 combines with J gene TRBJ2-1; 12 bases align to TRBD2. Germline V gene data show CDR1 as MRHNA and CDR2 as SNTAGT. This CDR3 is 16 amino acids long. The V segment lost 3 bases and the J segment 8 bases; nucleotides outside the gene matches: 8.

V gene TRBV27 combines with J gene TRBJ1-5, with 7 bases that match TRBD1. This CDR3 contains 16 residues. The trim removed 5 bases at V and 2 bases at J, leaving 9 bases unmatched. Germline V gene data show CDR1 as MNHEY and CDR2 as SMNVEV (reference sequence). CDR3 region: CASSADRVHGNQPQHF. In DNA form, the CDR3 reads TGTGCCAGCAGTGCAGACAGGGTTCATGGCAATCAGCCCCAGCATTTT.

The chain recombines TRBV10-3 with TRBJ2-1, with D unresolved. The germline V and J ends were trimmed by 3 bases and 7 bases, with 7 bases remaining between them. Germline V CDR1 and CDR2: ENHRY, SYGVKD. This CDR3 region has 12 residues. The CDR3 protein is CAISEVENEQFF. CDR3 bases: TGTGCCATCAGTGAAGTAGAAAATGAGCAGTTCTTC.

This rearrangement joins TRBV15 to TRBJ1-4; no clear D. V was pared by 3 bases and J by 7 bases, with 6 bases between. The CDR3 has 12 residues. Germline V gene data show CDR1 as LNHNV and CDR2 as YYDKDF (reference sequence). Here the CDR3 reads CATSSDGEKLFF. The CDR3 coding sequence is TGTGCCACCAGCAGTGACGGTGAAAAACTGTTTTTT.

About this clone itself: At one end the junction does not follow the germline gene, possibly because of a read error. The chain uses TRBV7-6 and TRBJ2-1; 11 positions agree with TRBD2. Germline CDR1 SGHVS, CDR2 FNYEAQ. The CDR3 sequence is 14 residues long. CDR3 bases: TGTGCCAGCAGCATAGCGGGAGGGAGAGATGAGCAGTTCTTC. It specifies CASSIAGGRDEQFF.